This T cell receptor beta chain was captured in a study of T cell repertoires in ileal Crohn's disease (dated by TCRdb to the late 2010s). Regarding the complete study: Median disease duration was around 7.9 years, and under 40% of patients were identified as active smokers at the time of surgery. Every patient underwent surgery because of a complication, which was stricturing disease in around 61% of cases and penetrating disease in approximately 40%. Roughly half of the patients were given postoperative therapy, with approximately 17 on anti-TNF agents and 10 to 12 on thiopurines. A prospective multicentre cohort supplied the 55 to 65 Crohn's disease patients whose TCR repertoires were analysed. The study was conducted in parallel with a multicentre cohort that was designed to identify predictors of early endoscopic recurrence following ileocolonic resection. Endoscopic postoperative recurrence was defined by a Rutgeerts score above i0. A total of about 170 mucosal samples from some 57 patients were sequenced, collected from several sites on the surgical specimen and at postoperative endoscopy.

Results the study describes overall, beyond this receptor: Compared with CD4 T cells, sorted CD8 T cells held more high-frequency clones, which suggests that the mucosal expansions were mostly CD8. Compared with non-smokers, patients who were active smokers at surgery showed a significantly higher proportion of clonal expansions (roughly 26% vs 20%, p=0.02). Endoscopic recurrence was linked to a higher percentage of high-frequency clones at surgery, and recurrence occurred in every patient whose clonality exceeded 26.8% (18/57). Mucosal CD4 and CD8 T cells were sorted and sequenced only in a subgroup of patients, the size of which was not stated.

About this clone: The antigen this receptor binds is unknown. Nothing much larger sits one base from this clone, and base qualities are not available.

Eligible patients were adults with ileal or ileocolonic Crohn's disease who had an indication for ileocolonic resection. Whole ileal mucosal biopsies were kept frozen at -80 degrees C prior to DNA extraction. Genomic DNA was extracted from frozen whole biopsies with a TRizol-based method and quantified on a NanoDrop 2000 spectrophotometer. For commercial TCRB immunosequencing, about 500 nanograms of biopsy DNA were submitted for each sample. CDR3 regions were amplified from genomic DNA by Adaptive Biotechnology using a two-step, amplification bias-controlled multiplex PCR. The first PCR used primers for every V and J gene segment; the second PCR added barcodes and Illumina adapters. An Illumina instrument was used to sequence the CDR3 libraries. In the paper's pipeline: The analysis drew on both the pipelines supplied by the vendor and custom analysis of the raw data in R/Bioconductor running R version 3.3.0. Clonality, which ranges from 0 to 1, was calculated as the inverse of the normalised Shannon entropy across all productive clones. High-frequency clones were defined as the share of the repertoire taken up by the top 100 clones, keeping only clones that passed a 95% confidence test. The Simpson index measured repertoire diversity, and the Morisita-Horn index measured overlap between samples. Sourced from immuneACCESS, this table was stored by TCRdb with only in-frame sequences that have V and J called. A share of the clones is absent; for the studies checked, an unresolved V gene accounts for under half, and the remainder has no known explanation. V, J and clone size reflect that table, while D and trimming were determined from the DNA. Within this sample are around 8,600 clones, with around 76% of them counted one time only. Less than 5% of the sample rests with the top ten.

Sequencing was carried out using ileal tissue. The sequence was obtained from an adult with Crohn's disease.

Here the CDR3 is given as CASSADSSNSPLHF. The sequenced DNA: TGTGCCAGCAGCGCGGACAGCTCTAATTCACCCCTCCACTTT. Recombination connected TRBV5-4 to TRBJ1-6; TRBD1 is a weak D gene call, 6 bases matching. The CDR3 spans 14 residues, from the cysteine through the phenylalanine. Here the CDR3 DNA is all that survives: 42 bases in frame from base 1. The junction carries 11 bases between V and J, which are trimmed by 4 bases and 6 bases respectively. The germline V gene encodes CDR1 SGHNT and CDR2 YYREEE (reference sequence).